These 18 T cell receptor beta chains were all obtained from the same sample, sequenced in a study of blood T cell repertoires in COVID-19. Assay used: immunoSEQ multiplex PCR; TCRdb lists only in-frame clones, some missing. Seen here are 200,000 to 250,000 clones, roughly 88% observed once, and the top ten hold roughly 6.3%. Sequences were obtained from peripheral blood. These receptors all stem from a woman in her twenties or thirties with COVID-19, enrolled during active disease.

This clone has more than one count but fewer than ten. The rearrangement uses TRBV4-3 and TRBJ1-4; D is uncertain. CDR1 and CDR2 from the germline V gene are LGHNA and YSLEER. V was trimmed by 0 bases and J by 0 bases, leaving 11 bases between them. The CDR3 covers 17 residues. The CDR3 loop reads CASSQDPSGATNEKLFF. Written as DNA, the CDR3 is TGCGCCAGCAGCCAAGATCCCTCGGGAGCAACTAATGAAAAACTGTTTTTT.

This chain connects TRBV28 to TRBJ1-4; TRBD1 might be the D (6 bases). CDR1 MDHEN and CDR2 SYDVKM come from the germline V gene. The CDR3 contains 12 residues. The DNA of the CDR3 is TGTGCGTCGGACAGAGCTAATGAAAAACTGTTTTTT. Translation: CASDRANEKLFF.

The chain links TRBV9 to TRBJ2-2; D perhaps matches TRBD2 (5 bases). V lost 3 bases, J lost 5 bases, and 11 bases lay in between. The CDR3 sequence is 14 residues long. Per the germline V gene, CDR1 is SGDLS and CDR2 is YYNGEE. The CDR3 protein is CASSGDWRTGELFF. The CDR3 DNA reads TGTGCCAGCAGCGGCGACTGGAGGACCGGGGAGCTGTTTTTT.

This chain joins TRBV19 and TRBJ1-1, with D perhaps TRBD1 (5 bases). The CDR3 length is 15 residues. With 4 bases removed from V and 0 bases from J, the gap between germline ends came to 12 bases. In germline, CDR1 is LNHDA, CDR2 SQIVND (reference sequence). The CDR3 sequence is CASSRGRGMNTEAFF. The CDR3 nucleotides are TGTGCCAGTAGTAGGGGTAGGGGAATGAACACTGAAGCTTTCTTT.

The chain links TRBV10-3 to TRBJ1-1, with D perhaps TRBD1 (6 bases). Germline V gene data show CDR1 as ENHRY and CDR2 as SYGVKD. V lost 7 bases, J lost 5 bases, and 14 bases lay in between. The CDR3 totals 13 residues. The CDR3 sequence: CAIKGGLGTEAFF. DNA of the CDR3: TGTGCCATCAAGGGGGGGCTGGGGACTGAAGCTTTCTTT.

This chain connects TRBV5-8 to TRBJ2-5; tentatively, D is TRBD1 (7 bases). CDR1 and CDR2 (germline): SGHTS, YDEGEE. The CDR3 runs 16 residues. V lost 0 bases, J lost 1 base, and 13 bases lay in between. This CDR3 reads CASSLGGRGAQETQYF. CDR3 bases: TGTGCCAGCAGCTTGGGGGGCAGGGGGGCCCAAGAGACCCAGTACTTC.

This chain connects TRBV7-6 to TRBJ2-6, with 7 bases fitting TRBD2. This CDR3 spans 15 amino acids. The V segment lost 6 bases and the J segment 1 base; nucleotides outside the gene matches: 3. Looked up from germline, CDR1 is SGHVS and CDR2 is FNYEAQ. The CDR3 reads CASSPGGSGANVLTF. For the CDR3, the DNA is TGTGCCAGCAGTCCCGGGGGGTCTGGGGCCAACGTCCTGACTTTC.

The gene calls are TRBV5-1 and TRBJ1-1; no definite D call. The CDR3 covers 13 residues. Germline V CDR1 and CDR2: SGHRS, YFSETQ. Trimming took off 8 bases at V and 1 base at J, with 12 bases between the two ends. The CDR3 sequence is CASDKTGNTEAFF. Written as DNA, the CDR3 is TGCGCCAGTGACAAGACCGGGAACACTGAAGCTTTCTTT.

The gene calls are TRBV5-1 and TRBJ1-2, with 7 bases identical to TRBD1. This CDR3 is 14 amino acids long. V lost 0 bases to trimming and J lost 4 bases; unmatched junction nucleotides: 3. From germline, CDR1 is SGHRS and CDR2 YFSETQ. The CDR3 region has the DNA TGCGCCAGCAGCTTGGGGGACAGTTCCTATGGCTACACCTTC. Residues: CASSLGDSSYGYTF.

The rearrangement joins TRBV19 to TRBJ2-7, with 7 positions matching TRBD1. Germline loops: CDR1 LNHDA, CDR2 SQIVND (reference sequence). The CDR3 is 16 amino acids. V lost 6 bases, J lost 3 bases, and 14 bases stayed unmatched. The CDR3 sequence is CASSTGTANYYYEQYF. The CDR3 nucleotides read TGTGCCAGTAGCACGGGGACAGCCAATTACTACTACGAGCAGTACTTC.

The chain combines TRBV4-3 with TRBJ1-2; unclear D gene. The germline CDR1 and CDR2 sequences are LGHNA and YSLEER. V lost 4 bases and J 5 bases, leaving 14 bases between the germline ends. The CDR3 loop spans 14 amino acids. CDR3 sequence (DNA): TGCGCCAGCAGCCCCGCGGCGGGGTCGTATGGCTACACCTTC. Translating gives CASSPAAGSYGYTF.

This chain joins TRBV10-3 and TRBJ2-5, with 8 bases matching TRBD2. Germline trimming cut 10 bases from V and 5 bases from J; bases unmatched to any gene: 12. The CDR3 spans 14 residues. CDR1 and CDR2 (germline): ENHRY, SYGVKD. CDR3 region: CATGTGRELETQYF. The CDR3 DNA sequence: TGTGCCACGGGGACCGGGAGGGAGCTGGAGACCCAGTACTTC.

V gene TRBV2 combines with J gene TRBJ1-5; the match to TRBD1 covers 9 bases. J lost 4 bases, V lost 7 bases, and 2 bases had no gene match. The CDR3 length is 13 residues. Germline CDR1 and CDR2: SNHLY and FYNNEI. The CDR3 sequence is CASTGTGNQPQHF. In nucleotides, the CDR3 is TGTGCCAGCACGGGGACAGGGAATCAGCCCCAGCATTTT.

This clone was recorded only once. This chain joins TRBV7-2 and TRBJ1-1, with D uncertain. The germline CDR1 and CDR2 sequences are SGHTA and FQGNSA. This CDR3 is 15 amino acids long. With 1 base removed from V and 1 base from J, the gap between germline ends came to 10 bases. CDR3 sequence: CASSLERGGNTEAFF. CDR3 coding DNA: TGTGCCAGCAGCTTAGAGCGGGGAGGGAACACTGAAGCTTTCTTT.

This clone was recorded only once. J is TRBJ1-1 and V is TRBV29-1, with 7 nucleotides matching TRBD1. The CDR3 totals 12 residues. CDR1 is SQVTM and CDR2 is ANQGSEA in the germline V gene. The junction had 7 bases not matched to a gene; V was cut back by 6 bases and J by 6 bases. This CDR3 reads CSVRPTGSEAFF. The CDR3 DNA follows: TGCAGCGTCAGACCGACAGGGTCTGAAGCTTTCTTT.

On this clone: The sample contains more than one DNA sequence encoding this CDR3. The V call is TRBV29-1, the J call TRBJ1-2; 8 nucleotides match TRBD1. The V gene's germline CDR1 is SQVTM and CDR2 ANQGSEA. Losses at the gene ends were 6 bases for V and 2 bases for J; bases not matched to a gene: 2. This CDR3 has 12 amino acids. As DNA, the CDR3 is TGCAGCGTCGGACAGGGAAACTATGGCTACACCTTC. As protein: CSVGQGNYGYTF.

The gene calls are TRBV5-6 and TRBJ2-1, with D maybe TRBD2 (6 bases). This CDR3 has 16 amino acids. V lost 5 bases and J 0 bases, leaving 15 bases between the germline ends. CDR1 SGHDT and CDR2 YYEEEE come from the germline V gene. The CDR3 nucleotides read TGTGCCAGCAGGCTTTTGGCCGGGGGCTCCTACAATGAGCAGTTCTTC. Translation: CASRLLAGGSYNEQFF.

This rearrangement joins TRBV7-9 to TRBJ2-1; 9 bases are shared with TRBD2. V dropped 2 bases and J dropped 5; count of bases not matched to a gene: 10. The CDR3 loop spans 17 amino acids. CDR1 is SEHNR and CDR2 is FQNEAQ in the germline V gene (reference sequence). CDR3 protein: CASSLWLAGPKNNEQFF. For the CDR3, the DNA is TGTGCCAGCAGCTTATGGCTAGCGGGACCCAAAAACAATGAGCAGTTCTTC. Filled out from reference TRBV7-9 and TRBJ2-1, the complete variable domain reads DTGVSQNPRHKITKRGQNVTFRCDPISEHNRLYWYRQTLGQGPEFLTYFQNEAQLEKSRLLSDRFSAERPKGSFSTLEIQRTEQGDSAMYLCASSLWLAGPKNNEQFFGPGTRLTVL.